This T cell receptor beta chain was sequenced during a study of blood T cells in healthy people across ages. A sample-barcoded 5' primer and a J-beta primer mix were used in a second PCR of about 6 to 12 cycles. TCRdb re-derived calls from the 5' RACE reads in MiXCR, one entry per CDR3 protein. Here the sample spans hundreds of thousands of distinct CDR3 sequences, roughly three fifths being singletons. Trimming cost V 2 bases and J 4 bases, with 5 bases left between them. The CDR3 spans 12 residues. Germline loops: CDR1 ENHRY, CDR2 SYGVKD. Overall study findings and caveats: Unsorted PBMCs prevented conclusive naive versus antigen-experienced comparison. A strong correlation was found between TCR beta diversity and the percentage of naive T cells. The recorded TCR beta diversity per million T cells decreased in a roughly linear manner with age.

Of note for this clonotype: The target antigen is unknown.

Sample: blood. The chain couples TRBV10-3 to TRBJ1-1, with D hard to call. This TCR came from a man between 60 and 70 years old in good health. DNA for the CDR3: TGTGCCATCAGTGAGCGGGGCACTGAAGCTTTCTTT. Translating gives CAISERGTEAFF.